What follows is one TCR beta chain and its context. These data belong to a study of blood T cell repertoires in COVID-19. On the study more broadly: Samples taken during acute and convalescent COVID-19 were collected in the United States, Italy and Spain. PBMCs, B-cell-depleted T cells, or T cells provided the cDNA or gDNA that made up the material.

The CDR3 consists of 13 residues. TCRdb's copy holds only in-frame clones and misses some; the assay was immunoSEQ multiplex PCR. Of approximately 84,000 clones listed, approximately 87% were seen once; the top ten hold roughly 11%. The chain uses TRBV21-1 and TRBJ2-1; the table assigns TRBD2, which was not confirmed against the DNA. TRBV21-1 is a pseudogene locus. The receptor comes from a human donor in a cohort sampled during active COVID-19. The specimen sequenced was peripheral blood. The CDR3 loop is CASPGARPNEQFF. In DNA, the CDR3 is TGTGCCAGCCCTGGAGCGCGGCCCAATGAGCAGTTCTTC.